This T cell receptor beta chain was identified in a study of shared clonotypes between healthy human individuals. Germline V gene sequence: CDR1 SGHDT, CDR2 YYEEEE. The CDR3 is 15 residues long. V lost 6 bases and J lost 0; bases outside the gene matches: 5. Sequenced by immunoSEQ multiplex PCR; TCRdb stores in-frame clones only, minus some. The table shows approximately 1,500,000 clones, with 98% occurring only once. This sequence originates from a man younger than 40 in good health. The sequencing sample was made of naive CD4+ T cells sorted from blood. Subset denoted: CD45RA+ positively selected. The chain is built from TRBV5-6 and TRBJ1-5; 8 bases align to TRBD1. The CDR3 region has the DNA TGTGCCAGCAATTACAGGGGGAATAGCAATCAGCCCCAGCATTTT. This translates into CASNYRGNSNQPQHF.